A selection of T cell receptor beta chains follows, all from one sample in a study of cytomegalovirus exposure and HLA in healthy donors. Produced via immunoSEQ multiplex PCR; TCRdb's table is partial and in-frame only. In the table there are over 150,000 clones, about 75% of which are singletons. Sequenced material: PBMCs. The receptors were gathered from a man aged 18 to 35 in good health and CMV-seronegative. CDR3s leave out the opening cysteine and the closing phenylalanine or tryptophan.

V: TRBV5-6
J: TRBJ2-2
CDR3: ASSLAPMGELF

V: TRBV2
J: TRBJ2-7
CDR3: ATQGGGSSSYEQY

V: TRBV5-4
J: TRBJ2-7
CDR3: ASSLSSDSYEQY

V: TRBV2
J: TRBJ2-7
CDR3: ASTGTVDYEQY

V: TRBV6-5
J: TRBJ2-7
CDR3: ASSYSGTSGSYEQY

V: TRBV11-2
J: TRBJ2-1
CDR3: ASSSSSRGRAGEQF

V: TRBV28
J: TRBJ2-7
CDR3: ASSLGRLAGAGEQY

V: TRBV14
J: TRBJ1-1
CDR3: ASSQEGGTEAF

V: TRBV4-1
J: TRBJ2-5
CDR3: ASSQAGLAPGTQY

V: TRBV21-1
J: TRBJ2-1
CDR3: ASSKDRRATSGGPYNEQF

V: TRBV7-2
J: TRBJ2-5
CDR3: ASSLNGGSQETQY

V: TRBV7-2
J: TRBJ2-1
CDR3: ASSLVGLINNEQF

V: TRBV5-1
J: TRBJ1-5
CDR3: ASSLHRTRNQPQH

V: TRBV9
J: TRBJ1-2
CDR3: ASSGDSNYGYT